This T cell receptor beta chain was sequenced in a study of shared clonotypes between healthy human individuals (dated by TCRdb to about 2020). Turning to the overall study: A few men and two women, aged 18 to 49 years, made up the cohort. To estimate repertoire size and how much clonotype sharing occurs between individuals, the study deeply sequenced the blood TCR repertoires of five healthy adults. Each donor's leukapheresis produced roughly between about 0.9 and 9.5 billion PBMCs. Different laboratories and diverse techniques were used to prepare libraries and sequence TCR repertoires, to increase sequencing depth and limit assay-specific biases.

The donors were healthy, HIV-negative adults who had no recently reported acute infections or vaccinations. Only Caucasian adults living in Nashville, Tennessee, USA were represented among the donors. In the unsorted samples, some 94 million PBMCs were counted, and genomic DNA was extracted using the QIAamp DNA Blood Mini kit. After blood collection by leukapheresis, PBMCs were isolated using Ficoll-Histopaque density gradient centrifugation and then cryopreserved in the vapor phase of liquid nitrogen. Using the deep immunoSEQ assay, multiplex PCR amplified TCR CDR3 regions from genomic DNA. For each cell subset, the extracted genomic DNA was distributed evenly across all wells of several immunoSEQ 96-well plates, and each plate served as one replicate. For unsorted PBMC, each replicate PCR was loaded with approximately 0.3 ug genomic DNA, equivalent to roughly 31,000 T cell genomes. Ten immunoSEQ deep assay plates were used to sequence the unsorted PBMC genomic DNA. The purified libraries were quantified using a Qubit 3.0 fluorometer, sized with a Bioanalyzer 2100, and then quantified again using the KAPA Library Quantification kit. Each immunoSEQ 96-well plate was sequenced on its own single-read 150-cycle Illumina NextSeq 550 flow cell. On the study's bioinformatics: Because the immunoSEQ output included only junctional sequences and no quality scores, the filtering could not be the same as the filtering used for full-length reads. To assign V/J genes and CDR3, sequences were annotated against IMGT germline references using PyIR, a Python wrapper for IgBLAST v1.9. Reads with weak V/J assignments (E-value above 1e-6), missing CDR3, stop codons, out-of-frame junctions, or ambiguous translated residues were removed. A V3J clonotype was defined by an identical inferred V gene, J gene, and CDR3 amino acid sequence. Percentage overlap between repertoires was computed as shared unique clonotypes divided by the size of the smaller repertoire. Richness of each repertoire was evaluated using RTK rarefaction, the Chao1 estimator, and Recon v2.1 estimates of unobserved clonotypes. TCRdb holds this immuneACCESS table with in-frame rearrangements only. Some clones are missing; in checked studies, unresolved V genes explain under half, and the rest has no known cause. That table gives V, J and clone size, and the DNA gave D and trimming. The sample table shows hundreds of thousands of clones, and roughly three quarters are seen once. The ten largest account for 13% of the sample.

The germline V gene supplies CDR1 KGHSH and CDR2 LQKENI. Relative to germline, V is 3 bases shorter and J is 4 bases shorter, with 15 bases between their ends. There are 15 amino acids in the CDR3, from cysteine to phenylalanine inclusive. The CDR3 DNA has 45 bases and is translated from base 1. Here is what the overall study found, with its caveats: Based on pairwise subsampling, the degree of clonotype sharing among donors was expected to be affected by sequencing depth. Because the study included only a small number of donors, the genetic and exposure-history diversity represented was limited. Sampling was restricted to blood, and TCR repertoires in tissue are likely to differ from TCR repertoires in blood.

Of note for this clone: No cognate antigen has been identified for it. Base qualities are not provided; no much larger clone lies one nucleotide away.

Sequenced sample: PBMCs. Recombination linked TRBV18 to TRBJ1-2; the D gene is perhaps TRBD1, from 6 matching bases. The clonotype comes from a woman aged 40 to 50 in good health. Some clones in this sample may be carry-over from other donors' samples. CDR3 loop: CASSPPLGGFYGYTF. The nucleotide sequence reads as follows: TGTGCCAGCTCACCGCCCCTGGGGGGCTTCTATGGCTACACCTTC.